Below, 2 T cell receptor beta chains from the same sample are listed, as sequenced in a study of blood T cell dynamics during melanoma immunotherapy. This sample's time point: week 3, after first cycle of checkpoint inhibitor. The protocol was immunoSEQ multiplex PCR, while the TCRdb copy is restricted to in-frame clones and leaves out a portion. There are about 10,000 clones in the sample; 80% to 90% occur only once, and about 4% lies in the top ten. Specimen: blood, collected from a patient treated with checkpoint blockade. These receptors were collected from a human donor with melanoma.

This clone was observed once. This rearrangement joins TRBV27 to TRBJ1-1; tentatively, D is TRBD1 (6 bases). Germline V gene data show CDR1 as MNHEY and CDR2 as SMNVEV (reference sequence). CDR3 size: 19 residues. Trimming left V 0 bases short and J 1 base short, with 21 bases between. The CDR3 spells CASSLSILDRPMQNTEAFF. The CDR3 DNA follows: TGTGCCAGCAGTTTATCGATCTTGGACAGACCCATGCAGAACACTGAAGCTTTCTTT.

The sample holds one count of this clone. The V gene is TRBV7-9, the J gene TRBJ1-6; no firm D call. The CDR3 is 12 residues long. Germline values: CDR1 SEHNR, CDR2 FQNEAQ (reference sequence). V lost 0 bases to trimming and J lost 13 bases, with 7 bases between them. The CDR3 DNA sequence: TGTGCCAGCAGCTTAGCGCGGGGTCCCCTCCACTTT. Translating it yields CASSLARGPLHF.